A single sample is the source of the 9 T cell receptor beta chains below, sequenced in a study of CD8+ T cells in alopecia areata. The treatment: oral pan-JAK inhibitor, 5-10 mg twice daily. Extraction of RNA preceded its reverse transcription into cDNA, which served as the sequencing template. Sequencing used immunoSEQ multiplex PCR; TCRdb keeps in-frame clones, though not all of them. The data show some 190,000 clones, under 80% seen once. The material sequenced was CD4+ T cells sorted from blood, taken between weeks 49 and 50, from a patient treated with tofacitinib. The receptors originated from a human donor with alopecia areata.

This clone appeared a few times. V gene TRBV25-1 combines with J gene TRBJ2-1, with TRBD1 matching over 9 bases. J lost 8 bases, V lost 1 base, and 6 bases had no gene match. The V gene's germline CDR1 is MGHDK and CDR2 SYGVNS. The CDR3 consists of 15 residues. CDR3 DNA sequence: TGTGCCAGCAGTGAATGGGACAGGGTTAGGGATGAGCAGTTCTTC. This gives the protein CASSEWDRVRDEQFF.

The chain joins TRBV29-1 to TRBJ1-4; no clear D. Trimming took off 4 bases at V and 3 bases at J, with 9 bases between the two ends. The CDR3 runs to 13 residues. Per the germline V gene, CDR1 is SQVTM and CDR2 is ANQGSEA. CDR3 sequence: CSVVVQPNEKLFF. CDR3 coding DNA: TGCAGCGTTGTTGTACAGCCTAATGAAAAACTGTTTTTT.

The table lists this clone with a count of one. CDR3 sequence reads: CASSLVGGEVDTQYF. In nucleotides, the CDR3 is TGTGCCAGCAGCTTGGTTGGGGGCGAGGTAGATACGCAGTATTTT. The V and J genes are TRBV5-6 and TRBJ2-3; D may be TRBD1 (6 bases). Trimming took off 0 bases at V and 5 bases at J, with 13 bases between the two ends. The CDR3 has 15 residues. The germline V gene encodes CDR1 SGHDT and CDR2 YYEEEE. The full variable domain, rest sourced from reference TRBV5-6 and TRBJ2-3, is DAGVTQSPTHLIKTRGQQVTLRCSPKSGHDTVSWYQQALGQGPQFIFQYYEEEERQRGNFPDRFSGHQFPNYSSELNVNALLLGDSALYLCASSLVGGEVDTQYFGPGTRLTVL.

V usage is TRBV13 and J usage is TRBJ2-7; possibly TRBD2 for D (6 bases). This CDR3 is built from 15 residues. Looked up from germline, CDR1 is PRHDT and CDR2 is FYEKMQ (reference sequence). V was shortened by 3 bases and J by 2 bases, with 14 bases between the two germline ends. CDR3 amino acids: CASSFQRAGTYEQYF. The CDR3 DNA reads as TGTGCCAGCAGCTTCCAGCGGGCCGGTACCTACGAGCAGTACTTC.

The V gene is TRBV29-1, the J gene TRBJ2-5; D is possibly TRBD2 (5 bases). There are 13 residues in the CDR3. From germline, CDR1 is SQVTM and CDR2 ANQGSEA. V shed 4 bases and J shed 5 bases, with 14 bases lying between them. CDR3 nucleotides: TGCAGCGTTGTAACCGGGTGGAGGGAGACCCAGTACTTC. The encoded protein is CSVVTGWRETQYF.

V gene TRBV30 combines with J gene TRBJ1-5; 8 positions agree with TRBD1. The CDR3 length is 14 residues. Germline lookup yields CDR1 GTSNPN and CDR2 SVGIG (reference sequence). V dropped 1 base and J dropped 7; count of bases not matched to a gene: 6. The DNA for the CDR3 is TGTGCCTGGAGTGGAGACAGGGGAGGGCAGCCCCAGCATTTT. Amino acid sequence: CAWSGDRGGQPQHF.

This clone was detected only a few times. This rearrangement joins TRBV7-2 to TRBJ1-2, with D hard to call. Germline values: CDR1 SGHTA, CDR2 FQGNSA. This CDR3 contains 16 residues. Trimming left V 1 base short and J 8 bases short, with 20 bases between. DNA for the CDR3: TGTGCCAGCAGCTTAGGAGGTGTGGGTGACTGGAGGGGCTACACCTTC. It specifies CASSLGGVGDWRGYTF.

The J gene is TRBJ2-5, the V gene TRBV7-2, with 14 bases lining up with TRBD2. V lost 3 bases, J lost 5 bases, and 11 bases stayed unmatched. The CDR3 is 18 amino acids. The V gene's germline CDR1 is SGHTA and CDR2 FQGNSA. The CDR3 region has the DNA TGTGCCAGCAGCTTTGGGACTAGCGGGGGAACGGGTCAGGAGACCCAGTACTTC. This translates into CASSFGTSGGTGQETQYF.

The genes are TRBV30 and TRBJ1-1, with TRBD1 matching 7 bases. Germline loops: CDR1 GTSNPN, CDR2 SVGIG (reference sequence). J lost 3 bases, V lost 4 bases, and 5 bases had no gene match. CDR3 length equals 13 residues. In DNA, the CDR3 is TGTGCCTGGACCGACAGGGCGGACACTGAAGCTTTCTTT. Translated, it gives CAWTDRADTEAFF.